This TCR beta chain is from a study of T-cell reconstitution after alpha-beta-depleted transplantation in children (dated by TCRdb to about 2016). With regard to the full study: Using TCR repertoire profiling, the study quantitatively followed how T-cell immune reconstitution unfolded in children after TCRalphabeta/CD19-depleted allogeneic hematopoietic cell transplantation.

Library method: PCR. The run used an Illumina HiSeq 2500. TCR library preparation used molecular barcoding, with unique molecular identifiers applied to normalize quantification of the TCRbeta repertoire. The raw public reads went through TCRdb reprocessing: fastp at Q25, MiXCR clone calling, in-frame beta chains kept. Identical CDR3 protein sequences are pooled into one entry, listed with their most common genes and DNA. For this sample there are 480,000 or so distinct CDR3 sequences; roughly a tenth appear just once. The ten largest clones represent around 2% of the sample. Points the paper makes about the study in general: The apparently early alphabetaT-cell count recovery about two months after transplant was reportedly dependent on only several hundred rapidly expanded clones derived from non-depleted graft cells. Over the following months the frequencies of hyperexpanded clones went down, and after one year T-cell counts and TCRbeta diversity were mostly credited to newly produced T cells. In some patients, the high TCRbeta diversity seen at day 60 was put down to recipient T cells and intrathymic progenitors that had survived conditioning.

The treatment or condition tag for this specimen amounts to: allogeneic hematopoietic cell transplantation with graft depleted of TCRalphabeta T cells and CD19 B cells. The children who served as transplant recipients had been given grafts of TCRalphabeta/CD19-depleted allogeneic hematopoietic cells. This clonotype was found many times. The specificity of this receptor is unknown. One base away there is no much larger clone; base qualities are not given. CDR1 MDHEN and CDR2 SYDVKM were looked up in the germline V gene. There are 17 amino acids in the CDR3, from cysteine to phenylalanine inclusive. CDR3 DNA only is kept here, 51 bases in frame from base 1. Ends trimmed: V by 6 bases, J by 4 bases; bases unmatched to a gene: 10.

This clonotype originated in a child younger than 10 with inherited bone marrow failure, due to receive a stem cell transplant. Source: PBMCs, taken before TCRalphabeta/CD19-depleted stem cell transplant. The V and J genes are TRBV28 and TRBJ2-6, with 9 junctional bases fitting TRBD1. The DNA sequence is TGTGCCAGCAGCCTCGCTCGGACAGGGGTAGGGGCCAACGTCCTGACTTTC. This sequence encodes CASSLARTGVGANVLTF.